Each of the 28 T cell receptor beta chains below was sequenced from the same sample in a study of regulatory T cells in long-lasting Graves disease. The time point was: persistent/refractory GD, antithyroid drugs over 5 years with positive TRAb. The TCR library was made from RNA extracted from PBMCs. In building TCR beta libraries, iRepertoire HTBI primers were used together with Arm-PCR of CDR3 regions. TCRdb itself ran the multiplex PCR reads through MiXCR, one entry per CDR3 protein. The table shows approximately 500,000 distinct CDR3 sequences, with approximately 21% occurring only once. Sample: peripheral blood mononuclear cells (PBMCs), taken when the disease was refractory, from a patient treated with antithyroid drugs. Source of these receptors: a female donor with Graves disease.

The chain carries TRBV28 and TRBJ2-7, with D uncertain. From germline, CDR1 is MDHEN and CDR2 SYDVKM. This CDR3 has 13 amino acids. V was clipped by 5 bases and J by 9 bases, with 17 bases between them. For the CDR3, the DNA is TGTGCCAGCAGTCCCGACCTCTATTTCGGGCAGTACTTC. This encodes CASSPDLYFGQYF.

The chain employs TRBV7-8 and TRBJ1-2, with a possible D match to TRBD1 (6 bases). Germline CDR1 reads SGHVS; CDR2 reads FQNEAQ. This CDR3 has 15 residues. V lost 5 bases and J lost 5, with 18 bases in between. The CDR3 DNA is TGTGCCAGCAGCCCGGAGGAGGGGGGACGGTATGGCTACACCTTC. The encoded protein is CASSPEEGGRYGYTF.

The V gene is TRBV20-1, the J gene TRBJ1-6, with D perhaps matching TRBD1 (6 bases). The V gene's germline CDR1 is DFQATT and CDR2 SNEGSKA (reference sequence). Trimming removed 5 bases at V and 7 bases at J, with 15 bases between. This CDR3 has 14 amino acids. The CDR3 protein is CSAENRDFNSPLHF. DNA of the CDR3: TGCAGTGCTGAGAACAGGGACTTCAATTCACCCCTCCACTTT.

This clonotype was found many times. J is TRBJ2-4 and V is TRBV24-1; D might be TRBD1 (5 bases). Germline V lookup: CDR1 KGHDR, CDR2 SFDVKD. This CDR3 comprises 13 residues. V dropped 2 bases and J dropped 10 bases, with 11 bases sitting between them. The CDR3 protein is CATSDSGTGIQYF. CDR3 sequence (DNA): TGTGCCACCAGTGATTCAGGCACAGGAATTCAGTACTTC.

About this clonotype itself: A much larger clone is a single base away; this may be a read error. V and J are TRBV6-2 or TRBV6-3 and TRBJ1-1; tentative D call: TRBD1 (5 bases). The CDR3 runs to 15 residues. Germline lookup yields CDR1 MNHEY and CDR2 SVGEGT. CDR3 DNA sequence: TGTGCCGGCAGTTACTCCCTGCCCGGGGCCACTGAAGCTTTCTTT. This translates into CAGSYSLPGATEAFF.

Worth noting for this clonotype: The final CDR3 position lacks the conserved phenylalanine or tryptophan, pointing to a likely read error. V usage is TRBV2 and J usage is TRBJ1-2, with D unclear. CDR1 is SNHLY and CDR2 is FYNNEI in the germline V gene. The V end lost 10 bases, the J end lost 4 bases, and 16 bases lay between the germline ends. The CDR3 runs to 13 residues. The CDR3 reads CAIGPQLTYGYTL. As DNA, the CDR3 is TGTGCCATCGGACCCCAGTTAACCTATGGCTACACCCTC.

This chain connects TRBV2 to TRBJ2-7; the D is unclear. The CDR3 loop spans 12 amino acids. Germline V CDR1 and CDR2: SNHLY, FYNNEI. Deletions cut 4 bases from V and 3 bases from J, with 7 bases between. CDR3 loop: CASSASYYEQYF. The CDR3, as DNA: TGTGCCAGCAGTGCTTCCTACTACGAGCAGTACTTC.

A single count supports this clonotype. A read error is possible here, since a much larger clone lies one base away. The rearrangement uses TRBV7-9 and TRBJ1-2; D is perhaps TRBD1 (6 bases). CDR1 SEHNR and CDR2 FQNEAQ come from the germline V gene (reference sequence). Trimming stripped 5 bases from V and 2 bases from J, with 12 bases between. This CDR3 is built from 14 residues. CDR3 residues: CASSIGTTNYGYTF. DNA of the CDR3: TGTGCCAGCAGCATCGGGACAACAAACTATGGCTACACCTTC.

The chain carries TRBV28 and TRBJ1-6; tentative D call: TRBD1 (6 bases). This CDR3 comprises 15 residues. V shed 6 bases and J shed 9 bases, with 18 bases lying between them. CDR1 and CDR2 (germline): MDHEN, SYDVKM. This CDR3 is CASRETGSITSPLHF. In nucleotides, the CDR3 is TGTGCCAGCAGGGAGACAGGATCTATAACTTCACCCCTCCACTTT.

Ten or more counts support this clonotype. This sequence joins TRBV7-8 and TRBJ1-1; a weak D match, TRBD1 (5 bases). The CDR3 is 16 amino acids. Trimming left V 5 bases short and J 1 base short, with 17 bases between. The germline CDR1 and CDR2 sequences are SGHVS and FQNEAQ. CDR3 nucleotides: TGTGCCAGCAGCCCCCCGGGGCAGGGTAAGAACACTGAAGCTTTCTTT. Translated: CASSPPGQGKNTEAFF.

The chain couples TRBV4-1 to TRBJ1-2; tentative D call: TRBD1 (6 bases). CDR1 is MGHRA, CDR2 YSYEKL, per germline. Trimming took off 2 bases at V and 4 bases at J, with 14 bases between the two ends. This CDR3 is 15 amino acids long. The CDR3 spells CASSQQSGVGYGYTF. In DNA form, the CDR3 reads TGCGCCAGCAGCCAACAATCAGGGGTGGGCTATGGCTACACCTTC.

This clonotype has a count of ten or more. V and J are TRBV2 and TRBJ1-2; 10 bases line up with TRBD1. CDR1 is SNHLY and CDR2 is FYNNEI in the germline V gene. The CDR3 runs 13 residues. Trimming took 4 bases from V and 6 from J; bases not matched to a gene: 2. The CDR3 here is CASSGQGADGYTF. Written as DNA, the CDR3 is TGTGCCAGCAGTGGACAGGGGGCTGATGGCTACACCTTC. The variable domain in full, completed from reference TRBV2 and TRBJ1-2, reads EPEVTQTPSHQVTQMGQEVILRCVPISNHLYFYWYRQILGQKVEFLVSFYNNEISEKSEIFDDQFSVERPDGSNFTLKIRSTKLEDSAMYFCASSGQGADGYTFGSGTRLTVV.

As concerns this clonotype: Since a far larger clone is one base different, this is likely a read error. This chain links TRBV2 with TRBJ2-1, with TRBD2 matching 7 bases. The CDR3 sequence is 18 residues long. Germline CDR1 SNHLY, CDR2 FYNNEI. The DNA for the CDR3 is TGTGCCAGCAGTGAAGAGCTTGGAGAAGCGGGGCCACAAGAGACCCTGTACTTC. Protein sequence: CASSEELGEAGPQETLYF.

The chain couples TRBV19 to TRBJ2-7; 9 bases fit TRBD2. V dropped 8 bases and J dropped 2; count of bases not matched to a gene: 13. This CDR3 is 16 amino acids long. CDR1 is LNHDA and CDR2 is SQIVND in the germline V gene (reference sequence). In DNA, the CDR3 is TGTGCCAGTGGTAGGGAGGATGCGGGGGGGCCCTACGAGCAGTACTTC. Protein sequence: CASGREDAGGPYEQYF.

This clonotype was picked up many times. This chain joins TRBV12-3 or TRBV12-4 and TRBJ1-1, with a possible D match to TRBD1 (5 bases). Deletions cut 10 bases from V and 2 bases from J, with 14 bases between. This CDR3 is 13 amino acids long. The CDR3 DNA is TGTGCCATCTCGAGGGGCATCAACACTGAAGCTTTCTTT. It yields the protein CAISRGINTEAFF.

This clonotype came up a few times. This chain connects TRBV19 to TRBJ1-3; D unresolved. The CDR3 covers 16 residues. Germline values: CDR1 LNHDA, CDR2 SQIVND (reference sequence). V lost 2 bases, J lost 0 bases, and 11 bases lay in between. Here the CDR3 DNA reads TGTGCCAGTAGTATAAGGAAACGGACCTCTGGAAACACCATATATTTT. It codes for CASSIRKRTSGNTIYF. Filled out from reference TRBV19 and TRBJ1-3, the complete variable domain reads DGGITQSPKYLFRKEGQNVTLSCEQNLNHDAMYWYRQDPGQGLRLIYYSQIVNDFQKGDIAEGYSVSREKKESFPLTVTSAQKNPTAFYLCASSIRKRTSGNTIYFGEGSWLTVV.

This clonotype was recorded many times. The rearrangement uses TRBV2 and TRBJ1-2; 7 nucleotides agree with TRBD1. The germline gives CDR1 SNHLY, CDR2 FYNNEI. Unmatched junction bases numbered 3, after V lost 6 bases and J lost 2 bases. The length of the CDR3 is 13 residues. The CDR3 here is CASRSTGNYGYTF. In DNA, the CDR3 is TGTGCCAGCAGATCGACAGGGAACTATGGCTACACCTTC.

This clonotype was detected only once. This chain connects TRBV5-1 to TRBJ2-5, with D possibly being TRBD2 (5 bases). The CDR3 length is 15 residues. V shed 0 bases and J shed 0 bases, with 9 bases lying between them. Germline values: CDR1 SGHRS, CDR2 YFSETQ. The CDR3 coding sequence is TGCGCCAGCAGCTTGGCCGTCGGGAACCAAGAGACCCAGTACTTC. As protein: CASSLAVGNQETQYF.

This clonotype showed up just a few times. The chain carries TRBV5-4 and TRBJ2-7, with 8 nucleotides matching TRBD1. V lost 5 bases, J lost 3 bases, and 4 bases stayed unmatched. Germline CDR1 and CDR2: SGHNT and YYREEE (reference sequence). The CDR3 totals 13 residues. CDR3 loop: CASRDRGNYEQYF. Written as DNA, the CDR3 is TGTGCCAGCAGAGACAGGGGTAACTACGAGCAGTACTTC.

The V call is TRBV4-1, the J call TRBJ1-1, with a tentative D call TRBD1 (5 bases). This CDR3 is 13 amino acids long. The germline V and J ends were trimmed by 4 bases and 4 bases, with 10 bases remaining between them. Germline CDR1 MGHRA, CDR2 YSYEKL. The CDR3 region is CASSRGGTTEAFF. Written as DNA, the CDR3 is TGCGCCAGCAGCCGGGGGGGGACCACTGAAGCTTTCTTT.

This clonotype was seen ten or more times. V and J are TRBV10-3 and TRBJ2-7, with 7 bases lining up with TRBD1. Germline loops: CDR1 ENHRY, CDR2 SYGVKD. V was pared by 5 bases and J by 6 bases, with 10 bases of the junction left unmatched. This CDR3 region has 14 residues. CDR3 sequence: CAISSAGDSGEQYF. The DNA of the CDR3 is TGTGCCATCAGTAGCGCCGGGGACAGCGGCGAGCAGTACTTC.

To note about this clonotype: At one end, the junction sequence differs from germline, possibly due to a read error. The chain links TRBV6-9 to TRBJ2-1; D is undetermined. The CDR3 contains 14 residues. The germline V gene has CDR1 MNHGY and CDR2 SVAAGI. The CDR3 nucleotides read TGCGCCAGCAGTGATTCGGCAGCGCTAAATGAGCAGTTCTTC. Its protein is CASSDSAALNEQFF.

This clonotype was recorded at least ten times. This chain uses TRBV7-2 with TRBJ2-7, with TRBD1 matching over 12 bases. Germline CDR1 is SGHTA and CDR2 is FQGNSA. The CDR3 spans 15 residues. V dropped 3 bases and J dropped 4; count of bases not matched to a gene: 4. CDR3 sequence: CASSLGQGARYEQYF. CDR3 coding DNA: TGTGCCAGCAGCTTGGGACAGGGGGCGCGGTACGAGCAGTACTTC.

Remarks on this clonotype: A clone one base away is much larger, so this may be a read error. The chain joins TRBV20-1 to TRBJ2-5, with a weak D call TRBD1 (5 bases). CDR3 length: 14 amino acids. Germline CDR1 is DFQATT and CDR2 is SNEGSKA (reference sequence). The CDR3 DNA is TGCAGTGCCATCGAGCCCAGGGCCCAAGAGACCCGGTACTTC. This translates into CSAIEPRAQETRYF.

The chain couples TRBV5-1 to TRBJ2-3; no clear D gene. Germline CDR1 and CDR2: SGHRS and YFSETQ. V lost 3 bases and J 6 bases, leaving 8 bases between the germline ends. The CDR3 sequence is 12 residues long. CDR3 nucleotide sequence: TGCGCCAGCAGCTCAGTCAGGGATACGCAGTATTTT. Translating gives CASSSVRDTQYF.

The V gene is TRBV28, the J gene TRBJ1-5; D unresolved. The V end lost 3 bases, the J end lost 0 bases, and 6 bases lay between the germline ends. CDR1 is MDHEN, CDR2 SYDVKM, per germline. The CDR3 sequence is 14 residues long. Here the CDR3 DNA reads TGTGCCAGCAGTTTCCGGTTTAGCAATCAGCCCCAGCATTTT. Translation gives CASSFRFSNQPQHF.

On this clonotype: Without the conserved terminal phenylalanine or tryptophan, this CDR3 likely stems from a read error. The CDR3: CASTGDSYTEAFL. CDR3 nucleotides: TGCGCCAGCACGGGGGACAGCTACACTGAAGCTTTCCTT. The V and J genes are TRBV5-1 and TRBJ1-1; TRBD1 matches at 7 bases. This CDR3 is 13 amino acids long. The V segment lost 6 bases and the J segment 3 bases; nucleotides outside the gene matches: 5. CDR1 and CDR2 from the germline V gene are SGHRS and YFSETQ.

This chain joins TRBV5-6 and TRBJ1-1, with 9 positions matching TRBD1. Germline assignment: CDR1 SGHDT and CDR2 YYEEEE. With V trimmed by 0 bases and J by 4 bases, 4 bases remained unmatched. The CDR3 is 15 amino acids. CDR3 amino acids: CASSLVWTGATEAFF. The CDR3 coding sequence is TGTGCCAGCAGCTTGGTTTGGACAGGGGCCACTGAAGCTTTCTTT.